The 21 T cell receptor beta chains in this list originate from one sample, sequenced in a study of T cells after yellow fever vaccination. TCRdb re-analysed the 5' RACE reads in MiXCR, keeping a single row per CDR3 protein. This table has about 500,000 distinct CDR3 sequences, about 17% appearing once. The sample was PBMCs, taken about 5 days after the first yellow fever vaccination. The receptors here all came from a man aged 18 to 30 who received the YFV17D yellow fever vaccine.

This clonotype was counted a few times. As DNA, the CDR3 is TGTGCCAGCAGTACAGGGACTGGAAACACCATATATTTT. Its protein product is CASSTGTGNTIYF. The V gene is TRBV7-2, the J gene TRBJ1-3; D may be TRBD1 (6 bases). This CDR3 spans 13 amino acids. The germline V and J ends were trimmed by 6 bases and 2 bases, with 8 bases remaining between them. The germline V gene encodes CDR1 SGHTA and CDR2 FQGNSA.

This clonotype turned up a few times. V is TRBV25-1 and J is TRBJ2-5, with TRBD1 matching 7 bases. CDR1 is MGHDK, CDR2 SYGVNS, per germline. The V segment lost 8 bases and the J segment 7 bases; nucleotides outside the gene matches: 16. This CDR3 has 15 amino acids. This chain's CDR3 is CASEGALDGVGTQYF. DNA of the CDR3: TGTGCCAGCGAGGGGGCCTTAGACGGTGTGGGGACCCAGTACTTC. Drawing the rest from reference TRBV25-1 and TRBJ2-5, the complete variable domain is EADIYQTPRYLVIGTGKKITLECSQTMGHDKMYWYQQDPGMELHLIHYSYGVNSTEKGDLSSESTVSRIRTEHFPLTLESARPSHTSQYLCASEGALDGVGTQYFGPGTRLLVL.

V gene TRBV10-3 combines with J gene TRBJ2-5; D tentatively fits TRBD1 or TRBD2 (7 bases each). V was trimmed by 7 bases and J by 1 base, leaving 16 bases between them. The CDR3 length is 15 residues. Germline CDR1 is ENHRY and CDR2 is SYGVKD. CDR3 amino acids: CAITQAGGAQETQYF. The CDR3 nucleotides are TGTGCCATCACCCAGGCAGGGGGGGCCCAAGAGACCCAGTACTTC.

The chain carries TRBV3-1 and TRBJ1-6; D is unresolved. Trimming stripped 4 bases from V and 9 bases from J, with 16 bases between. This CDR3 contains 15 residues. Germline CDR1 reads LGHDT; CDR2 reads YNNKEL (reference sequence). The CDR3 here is CASSPVSGYSSPLHF. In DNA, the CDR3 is TGTGCCAGCAGCCCCGTTTCGGGATACAGTTCACCCCTCCACTTT.

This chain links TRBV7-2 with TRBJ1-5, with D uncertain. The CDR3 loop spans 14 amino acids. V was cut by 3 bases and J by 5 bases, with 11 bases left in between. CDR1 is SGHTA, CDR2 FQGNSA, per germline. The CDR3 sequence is CASSLILSHQPQHF. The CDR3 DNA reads TGTGCCAGCAGCTTGATTCTCTCCCATCAGCCCCAGCATTTT.

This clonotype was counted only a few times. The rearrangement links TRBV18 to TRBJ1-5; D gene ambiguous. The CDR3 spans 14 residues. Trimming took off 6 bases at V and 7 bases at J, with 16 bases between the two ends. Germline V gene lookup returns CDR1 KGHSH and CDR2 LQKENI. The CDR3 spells CASSSGEGKQPQHF. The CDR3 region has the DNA TGTGCCAGCTCTAGCGGAGAGGGAAAACAGCCCCAGCATTTT.

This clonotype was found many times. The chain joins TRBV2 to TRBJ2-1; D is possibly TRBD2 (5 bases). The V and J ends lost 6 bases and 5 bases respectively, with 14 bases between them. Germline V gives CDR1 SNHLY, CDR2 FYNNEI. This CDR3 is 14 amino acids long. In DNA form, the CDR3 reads TGTGCCAGCAGCGGGCCCACGAGGGACAATGAGCAGTTCTTC. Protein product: CASSGPTRDNEQFF.

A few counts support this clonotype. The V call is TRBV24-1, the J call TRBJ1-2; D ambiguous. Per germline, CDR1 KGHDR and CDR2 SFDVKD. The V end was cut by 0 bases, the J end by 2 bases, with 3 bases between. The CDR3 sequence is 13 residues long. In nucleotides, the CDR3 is TGTGCCACCAGTGATTTGGAAAACTATGGCTACACCTTC. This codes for CATSDLENYGYTF.

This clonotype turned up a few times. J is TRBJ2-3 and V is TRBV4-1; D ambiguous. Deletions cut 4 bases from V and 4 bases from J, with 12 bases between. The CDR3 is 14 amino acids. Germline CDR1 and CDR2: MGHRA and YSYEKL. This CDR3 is CASSPIQSADTQYF. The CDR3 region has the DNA TGCGCCAGCAGCCCGATACAGTCAGCAGATACGCAGTATTTT.

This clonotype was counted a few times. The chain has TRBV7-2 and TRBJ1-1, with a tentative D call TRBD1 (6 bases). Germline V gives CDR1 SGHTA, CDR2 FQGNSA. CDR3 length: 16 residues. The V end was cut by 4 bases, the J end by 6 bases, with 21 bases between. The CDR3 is CASSSAGIGGWAEAFF. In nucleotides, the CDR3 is TGTGCCAGCAGCTCTGCAGGTATTGGGGGCTGGGCTGAAGCTTTCTTT.

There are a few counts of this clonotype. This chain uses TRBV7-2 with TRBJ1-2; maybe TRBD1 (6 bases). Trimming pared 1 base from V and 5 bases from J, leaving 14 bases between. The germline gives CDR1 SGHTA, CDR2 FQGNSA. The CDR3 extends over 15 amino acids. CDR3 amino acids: CASSLVAGGAYGYTF. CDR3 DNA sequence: TGTGCCAGCAGCTTAGTAGCGGGGGGCGCATATGGCTACACCTTC.

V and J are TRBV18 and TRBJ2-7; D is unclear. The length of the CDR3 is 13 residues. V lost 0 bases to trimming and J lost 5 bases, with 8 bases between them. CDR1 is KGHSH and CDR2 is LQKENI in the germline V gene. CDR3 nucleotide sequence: TGTGCCAGCTCACCACCGAACGCCCACGAGCAGTACGTC. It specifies CASSPPNAHEQYV.

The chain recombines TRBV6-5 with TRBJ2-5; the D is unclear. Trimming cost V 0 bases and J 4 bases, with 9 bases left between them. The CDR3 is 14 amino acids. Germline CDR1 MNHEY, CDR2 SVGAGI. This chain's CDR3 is CASSYSHPTETQYF. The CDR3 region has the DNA TGTGCCAGCAGTTACTCGCACCCTACAGAGACCCAGTACTTC.

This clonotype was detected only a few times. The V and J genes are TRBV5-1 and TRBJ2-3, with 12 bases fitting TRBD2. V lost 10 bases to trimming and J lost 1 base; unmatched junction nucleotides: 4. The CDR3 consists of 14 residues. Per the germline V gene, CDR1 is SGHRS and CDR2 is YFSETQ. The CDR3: CAVRLAGGTDTQYF. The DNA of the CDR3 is TGCGCCGTCCGACTAGCGGGGGGCACAGATACGCAGTATTTT.

DNA of the CDR3: TGCGCCAGCAGCCAAGAGGCAGGTCTTCAGCCCCAGCATTTT. This codes for CASSQEAGLQPQHF. The rearrangement uses TRBV4-1 and TRBJ1-5; D unclear. This CDR3 is built from 14 residues. Germline V gene lookup returns CDR1 MGHRA and CDR2 YSYEKL. With 0 bases removed from V and 6 bases from J, the gap between germline ends came to 9 bases.

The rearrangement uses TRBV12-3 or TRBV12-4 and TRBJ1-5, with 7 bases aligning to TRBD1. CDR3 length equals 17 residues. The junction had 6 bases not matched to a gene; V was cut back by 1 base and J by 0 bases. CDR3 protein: CASSLVGTVYSNQPQHF. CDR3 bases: TGTGCCAGCAGTTTAGTGGGGACAGTTTATAGCAATCAGCCCCAGCATTTT.

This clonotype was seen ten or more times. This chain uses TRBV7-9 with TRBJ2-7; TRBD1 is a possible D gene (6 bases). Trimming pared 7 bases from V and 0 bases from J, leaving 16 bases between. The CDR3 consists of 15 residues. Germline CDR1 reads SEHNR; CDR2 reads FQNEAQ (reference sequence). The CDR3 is CASKGLKGDSYEQYF. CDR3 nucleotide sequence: TGTGCCAGCAAAGGTCTGAAGGGGGACTCCTACGAGCAGTACTTC.

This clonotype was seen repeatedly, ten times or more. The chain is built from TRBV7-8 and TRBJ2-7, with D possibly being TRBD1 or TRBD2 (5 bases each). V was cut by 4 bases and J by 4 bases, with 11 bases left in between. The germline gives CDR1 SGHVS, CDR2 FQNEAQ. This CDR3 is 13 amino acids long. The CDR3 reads CASSSGRLYEQYF. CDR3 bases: TGTGCCAGCAGCTCGGGACGTTTATACGAGCAGTACTTC.

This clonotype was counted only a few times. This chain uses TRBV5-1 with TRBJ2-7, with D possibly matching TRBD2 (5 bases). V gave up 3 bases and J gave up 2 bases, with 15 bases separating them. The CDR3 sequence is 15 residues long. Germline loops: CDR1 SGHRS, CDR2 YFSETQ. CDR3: CASSSSPDGTYEQYF. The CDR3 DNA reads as TGCGCCAGCAGCTCTAGCCCCGACGGCACCTACGAGCAGTACTTC.

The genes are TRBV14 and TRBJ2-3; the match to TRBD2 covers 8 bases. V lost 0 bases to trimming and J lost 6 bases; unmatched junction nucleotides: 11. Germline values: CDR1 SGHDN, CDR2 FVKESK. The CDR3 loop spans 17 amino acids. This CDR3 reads CASSQDVAGGPRDTQYF. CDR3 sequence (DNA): TGTGCCAGCAGCCAAGATGTGGCGGGGGGCCCCAGGGATACGCAGTATTTT.

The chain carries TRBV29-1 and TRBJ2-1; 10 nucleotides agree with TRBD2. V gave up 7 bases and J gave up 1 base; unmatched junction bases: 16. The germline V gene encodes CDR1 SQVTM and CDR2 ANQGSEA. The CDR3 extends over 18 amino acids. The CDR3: CSAEGASGGAKSYNEQFF. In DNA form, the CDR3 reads TGCAGCGCCGAGGGGGCTAGCGGGGGTGCGAAGTCCTACAATGAGCAGTTCTTC.